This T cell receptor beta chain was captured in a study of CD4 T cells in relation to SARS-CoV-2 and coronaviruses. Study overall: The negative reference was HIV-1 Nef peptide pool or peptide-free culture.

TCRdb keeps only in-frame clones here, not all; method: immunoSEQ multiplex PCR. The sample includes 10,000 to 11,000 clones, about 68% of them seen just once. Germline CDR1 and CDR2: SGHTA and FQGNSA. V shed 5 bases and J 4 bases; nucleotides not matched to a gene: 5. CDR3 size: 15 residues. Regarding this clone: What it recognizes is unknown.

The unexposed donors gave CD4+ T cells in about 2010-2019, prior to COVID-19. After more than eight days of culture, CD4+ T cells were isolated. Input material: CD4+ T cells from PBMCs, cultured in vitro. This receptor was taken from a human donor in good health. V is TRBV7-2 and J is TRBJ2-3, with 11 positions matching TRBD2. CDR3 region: CASSPLAGVADTQYF. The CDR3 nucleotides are TGTGCCAGCAGCCCACTAGCGGGAGTAGCAGATACGCAGTATTTT. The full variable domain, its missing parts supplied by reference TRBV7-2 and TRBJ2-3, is GAGVSQSPSNKVTEKGKDVELRCDPISGHTALYWYRQSLGQGLEFLIYFQGNSAPDKSGLPSDRFSAERTGGSVSTLTIQRTQQEDSAVYLCASSPLAGVADTQYFGPGTRLTVL.